This TCR beta chain appears in the sequencing data of a study of memory CD4+ T cells and cytomegalovirus serostatus. Study-level findings and limits: About 40% of the 164 known CMV-associated TCRbeta sequences appeared in CD4+ memory.

The sort gate was single viable CD3+CD4+CD8-CD45RO+ cells for memory CD4+ T cells. After thawing, CD4+ T cells were positively selected. Trimming cost V 5 bases and J 3 bases; bases outside gene matches: 21. CDR3 length: 19 residues. Germline V gives CDR1 SEHNR, CDR2 FQNEAQ (reference sequence). Worth noting for this clone: Its antigen is not identified.

The authors' processing: After removing out-of-frame reads, 2 million to 2.5 million distinct TCRbeta sequences remained. Repertoires were generated with immunoSEQ multiplex PCR, while TCRdb's copy carries only in-frame clones and drops some. For V, J and clone size, that table is used; D and trimming come from the DNA. This table has some 66,000 clones, about 70% appearing once. The chain has TRBV7-9 and TRBJ2-5, with 7 bases fitting TRBD2. The sequencing sample was made of memory CD4+ T cells from blood. The TCR was taken from an adult in good health and CMV-seropositive. The DNA for the CDR3 is TGTGCCAGCAGCCACCGGGACTTGAAAAAGGGACTATTGGAAGAGACCCAGTACTTC. Encoded protein: CASSHRDLKKGLLEETQYF.